This T cell receptor (beta chain) stems from a study of blood T cell repertoires in COVID-19. On the study more broadly: The samples span acute and convalescent COVID-19 from the United States, Italy and Spain. Sample material is recorded as cDNA or gDNA derived from T cells, B-cell-depleted T cells, or PBMCs.

Study processing details: Estimation of nucleated cell counts was performed using reference gene primer amplification. The method was immunoSEQ multiplex PCR; TCRdb's version includes in-frame clones alone and lacks a portion of them. Clone size and the V and J calls come from that table; the DNA yielded D and trimming. Of around 300,000 clones in the sample, more than 80% are singletons; the top ten hold under 7%. V shed 6 bases and J 3 bases; nucleotides not matched to a gene: 3. The CDR3 is 13 residues long. Germline V gene sequence: CDR1 MNHEY, CDR2 SVGAGI. Seattle's enrolled individuals joined amid active infection and were then monitored longitudinally.

The rearrangement uses TRBV6-5 and TRBJ1-2; the match to TRBD1 covers 8 bases. This TCR was sampled from a woman in her 30s with COVID-19, enrolled during active disease. What was sequenced was peripheral blood. The CDR3 is CASSRGRDYGYTF. Written as DNA, the CDR3 is TGTGCCAGCAGCAGGGGGCGCGACTATGGCTACACCTTC.